Listed below are T cell receptor beta chains from one sample, sequenced in a study of shared clonotypes between healthy human individuals. Repertoires were generated with immunoSEQ multiplex PCR, while TCRdb's copy carries only in-frame clones and drops some. Of about 2.1 million clones listed, just under 95% were seen once; the top ten hold over 1.5%. Sequencing was carried out using naive CD8+ T cells from PBMCs. The receptors come from a young man in good health. Some clones in this sample may be carry-over from other donors' samples. Each CDR3 is given with its conserved first and last residue. A D gene is named only where the DNA matches it firmly. Expanded clones get a size class; other rows say once, few or many, or leave the size out.

J: TRBJ2-7
length: 15
D: NA
V: TRBV4-1
size: once
DNA: TGCGCCAGCAGCCAAGTTAGAGGCACCACCTACGAGCAGTACTTC
CDR3: CASSQVRGTTYEQYF

J: TRBJ2-1
length: 13
D: NA
V: TRBV9
size: once
DNA: TGTGCCAGCAGCCTGCCCCAGCCGGGGGAGCAGTTCTTC
CDR3: CASSLPQPGEQFF

J: TRBJ2-7
length: 12
D: NA
V: TRBV19
size: NA
DNA: TGTGCCAGTTCTGACACCACCTACGAGCAGTACTTC
CDR3: CASSDTTYEQYF

J: TRBJ1-2
length: 15
D: NA
V: TRBV2
size: NA
DNA: TGTGCCAGCAGTGAAGTTGGAGGATTTAACTATGGCTACACCTTC
CDR3: CASSEVGGFNYGYTF

J: TRBJ2-1
length: 15
D: TRBD2
V: TRBV9
size: NA
DNA: TGTGCCAGCAGCGTAGGGGCTAGCGGGAGCGATGAGCAGTTCTTC
CDR3: CASSVGASGSDEQFF

J: TRBJ2-2
length: 16
D: TRBD2
V: TRBV6-4
size: NA
DNA: TGTGCCAGTCAACCCTGGGCTAGCGGATACACCGGGGAGCTGTTTTTT
CDR3: CASQPWASGYTGELFF

J: TRBJ2-2
length: 16
D: NA
V: TRBV28
size: NA
DNA: TGTGCCAGCAGTTTAAAGGAGGGGACTTTCACCGGGGAGCTGTTTTTT
CDR3: CASSLKEGTFTGELFF

J: TRBJ2-7
length: 14
D: NA
V: TRBV5-6
size: NA
DNA: TGTGCCAGCAGCTTGGGGGCGACCAGCTACGAGCAGTACTTC
CDR3: CASSLGATSYEQYF

J: TRBJ2-3
length: 15
D: NA
V: TRBV2
size: NA
DNA: TGTGCCAGCAGGGGGGGAGCTTCCATGGGAGATACGCAGTATTTT
CDR3: CASRGGASMGDTQYF

J: TRBJ2-7
length: 13
D: TRBD2
V: TRBV9
size: NA
DNA: TGTGCCAGCAGCCCTAGCGGGAGAAGGGAGCAGTACTTC
CDR3: CASSPSGRREQYF

J: TRBJ2-3
length: 16
D: TRBD2
V: TRBV19
size: NA
DNA: TGTGCCAGTAGTATAGTCCCCACGGGAGGGACAGATACGCAGTATTTT
CDR3: CASSIVPTGGTDTQYF

J: TRBJ1-1
length: 14
D: NA
V: TRBV5-6
size: NA
DNA: TGTGCCAGCAGCTTCCCCCGAGGGGCAGGGCGAGTATTCTTT
CDR3: CASSFPRGAGRVFF

J: TRBJ2-7
length: 15
D: TRBD2
V: TRBV27
size: NA
DNA: TGTGCCAGCAGTTCGGGACTAGCGGGAGGGTACGAGCAGTACTTC
CDR3: CASSSGLAGGYEQYF

J: TRBJ2-1
length: 14
D: TRBD1
V: TRBV27
size: NA
DNA: TGTGCCAGCAGTTTAGGGACAGGGTTCCATGAGCAGTTCTTC
CDR3: CASSLGTGFHEQFF

J: TRBJ2-7
length: 14
D: NA
V: TRBV5-6
size: NA
DNA: TGTGCCAGCAGCGGGCAGGGGTCTAGCATCGAGCAGTACTTC
CDR3: CASSGQGSSIEQYF

J: TRBJ2-4
length: 19
D: NA
V: TRBV6-1
size: NA
DNA: TGTGCCAGCAGTGACTACCTGGATAGGGATTGGTGGGTCGGAAACATTCAGTACTTC
CDR3: CASSDYLDRDWWVGNIQYF

J: TRBJ1-5
length: 14
D: TRBD1
V: TRBV29-1
size: NA
DNA: TGCAGCGTAGGGACAGGGGGGGGCAATCAGCCCCAGCATTTT
CDR3: CSVGTGGGNQPQHF

J: TRBJ2-2
length: 13
D: NA
V: TRBV30
size: NA
DNA: TGTGCCTGCAAGGATAGGGCCACCGGGGAGCTGTTTTTT
CDR3: CACKDRATGELFF

J: TRBJ2-1
length: 14
D: NA
V: TRBV25-1
size: NA
DNA: TGTGCCAGCAGTGAGGCGGGACAGCAGGGTGAGCAGTTCTTC
CDR3: CASSEAGQQGEQFF

J: TRBJ2-5
length: 15
D: NA
V: TRBV6-5
size: NA
DNA: TGTGCCAGCAGTTACTTCGGTGGTTTCGAGGAGACCCAGTACTTC
CDR3: CASSYFGGFEETQYF

J: TRBJ2-1
length: 15
D: NA
V: TRBV28
size: NA
DNA: TGTGCCAGCAGTTTTGGGGGGCGGGCGTACAATGAGCAGTTCTTC
CDR3: CASSFGGRAYNEQFF

J: TRBJ2-1
length: 14
D: NA
V: TRBV6-5
size: NA
DNA: TGTGCCTCAAAGGTTAGAACAGTCTACAATGAGCAGTTCTTC
CDR3: CASKVRTVYNEQFF

J: TRBJ2-7
length: 14
D: TRBD2
V: TRBV29-1
size: NA
DNA: TGCAGCGTTGAACAGCTAGCGGGAGGGTACGAGCAGTACTTC
CDR3: CSVEQLAGGYEQYF

J: TRBJ2-7
length: 17
D: NA
V: TRBV5-6
size: NA
DNA: TGTGCCAGCAGCTCCAGTACCTTTCCCGGGTCATCCTACGAGCAGTACTTC
CDR3: CASSSSTFPGSSYEQYF

J: TRBJ2-1
length: 14
D: NA
V: TRBV13
size: NA
DNA: TGTGCCAGCAGCTTAGACTCCTTCTACAATGAGCAGTTCTTC
CDR3: CASSLDSFYNEQFF

J: TRBJ1-5
length: 14
D: NA
V: TRBV28
size: NA
DNA: TGTGCCAGCAGTTCCGGACCGGTAAATCAGCCCCAGCATTTT
CDR3: CASSSGPVNQPQHF

J: TRBJ2-7
length: 18
D: TRBD1
V: TRBV9
size: NA
DNA: TGTGCCAGCAGCGTAGTGGCGAGACGGGGACAGGGCCACTACGAGCAGTACTTC
CDR3: CASSVVARRGQGHYEQYF

J: TRBJ1-1
length: 15
D: TRBD1
V: TRBV28
size: NA
DNA: TGTGCCAGCACTCAAAGGACAGGGGGCAGTGCTGAAGCTTTCTTT
CDR3: CASTQRTGGSAEAFF

J: TRBJ2-2
length: 15
D: NA
V: TRBV11-2
size: NA
DNA: TGTGCCAGCAGCTTAGGAGGGTGGGGCACCGGGGAGCTGTTTTTT
CDR3: CASSLGGWGTGELFF

J: TRBJ1-2
length: 13
D: NA
V: TRBV6-4
size: NA
DNA: TGTGCCAGCAACAAGGGGACCAACTATGGCTACACCTTC
CDR3: CASNKGTNYGYTF

J: TRBJ2-7
length: 15
D: NA
V: TRBV6-1
size: NA
DNA: TGTGCCAGCAGCCTCAGATACAAGACACATCACGAGCAGTACTTC
CDR3: CASSLRYKTHHEQYF

J: TRBJ2-1
length: 16
D: TRBD2
V: TRBV10-3
size: NA
DNA: TGTGCCATCTGCGACGTAGCTAGCGGGACCTACAATGAGCAGTTCTTC
CDR3: CAICDVASGTYNEQFF

J: TRBJ2-7
length: 14
D: NA
V: TRBV4-1
size: NA
DNA: TGCGCCAGCAGCCATGGTGACAGCTCCTACGAGCAGTACTTC
CDR3: CASSHGDSSYEQYF

J: TRBJ2-1
length: 13
D: NA
V: TRBV29-1
size: NA
DNA: TGCAGCACCCGAGGGACCCTAGGCAATGAGCAGTTCTTC
CDR3: CSTRGTLGNEQFF

J: TRBJ1-5
length: 16
D: NA
V: TRBV28
size: NA
DNA: TGTGCCAGCAGTTTACCTACGGGACGGGACAATCAGCCCCAGCATTTT
CDR3: CASSLPTGRDNQPQHF

J: TRBJ1-1
length: 14
D: NA
V: TRBV27
size: NA
DNA: TGTGCCAGCAGTTCTCGGGATACCACCACTGAAGCTTTCTTT
CDR3: CASSSRDTTTEAFF

J: TRBJ2-7
length: 15
D: TRBD1
V: TRBV28
size: once
DNA: TGTGCCAGCAGTTCCGGAGGGACAGGGAGGTACGAGCAGTACTTC
CDR3: CASSSGGTGRYEQYF

J: TRBJ1-1
length: 12
D: NA
V: TRBV7-2
size: NA
DNA: TGTGCCAGCAGCTTAGTAGGGGGTGAAGCTTTCTTT
CDR3: CASSLVGGEAFF

J: TRBJ1-5
length: 17
D: TRBD1
V: TRBV10-2
size: NA
DNA: TGCGCCAGCAGTGAAGGTATGGGACAGCGCCGAAATCAGCCCCAGCATTTT
CDR3: CASSEGMGQRRNQPQHF

J: TRBJ2-7
length: 15
D: TRBD1
V: TRBV11-2
size: NA
DNA: TGTGCCAGCAGCCCTCGGACAGGGTGGGGCTACGAGCAGTACTTC
CDR3: CASSPRTGWGYEQYF

J: TRBJ2-2
length: 18
D: TRBD2
V: TRBV7-2
size: once
DNA: TGTGCCAGCAGCAACGTAGCGGGAGGAATCGCGAACACCGGGGAGCTGTTTTTT
CDR3: CASSNVAGGIANTGELFF

J: TRBJ2-7
length: 17
D: NA
V: TRBV7-9
size: NA
DNA: TGTGCCAGCAGCTTAAATCCTAGGACGACTGGCTCCTACGAGCAGTACTTC
CDR3: CASSLNPRTTGSYEQYF